Presented here are 30 T cell receptor beta chains from one specimen sequenced in a study of cytomegalovirus exposure and HLA in healthy donors (dated by TCRdb to the late 2010s). Library construction relied on the immunoSEQ multiplex PCR assay. The multiplex PCR relied on a mix of 60 forward primers for TCR Vbeta segments and 13 reverse primers for TCR Jbeta segments. The clones in this table, taken by TCRdb from immuneACCESS, are in-frame only. Not every clone is retained; where verified, under half of the shortfall comes from an unresolved V gene, and the cause of the rest is unknown. A total of about 260,000 clones appear in this sample, roughly two thirds of them only once. The top ten hold under 2.5% of the sample. The sequenced sample consisted of PBMCs. These receptor sequences come from a female donor in good health and CMV-seronegative.

There are a few counts of this clone. The chain is built from TRBV4-1 and TRBJ2-5, with a weak D call TRBD2 (5 bases). Trimming cost V 4 bases and J 5 bases, with 20 bases left between them. CDR3 length: 16 amino acids. The germline CDR1 and CDR2 sequences are MGHRA and YSYEKL. The CDR3 region is CASSPVEGLGRETQYF. CDR3 coding DNA: TGCGCCAGCAGCCCCGTTGAGGGCCTTGGGCGTGAGACCCAGTACTTC.

This clone was seen only once. V usage is TRBV7-2 and J usage is TRBJ2-2, with TRBD2 matching 7 bases. The CDR3 runs 16 residues. The V gene end was trimmed by 0 bases and the J gene end by 7 bases; junction bases not matched to a gene: 8. Looked up from germline, CDR1 is SGHTA and CDR2 is FQGNSA. CDR3 amino acids: CASSLAASGSVGELFF. The CDR3 DNA reads TGTGCCAGCAGCTTAGCGGCTAGCGGTAGTGTCGGGGAGCTGTTTTTT.

As to this clone: Other nucleotide sequences from this sample produce the same CDR3. J is TRBJ2-5 and V is TRBV5-1, with no clear D. This CDR3 has 11 residues. With 3 bases removed from V and 2 bases from J, the gap between germline ends came to 2 bases. Germline V gene lookup returns CDR1 SGHRS and CDR2 YFSETQ. The CDR3 is CASSSQETQYF. The CDR3 coding sequence is TGCGCCAGCAGCTCGCAAGAGACCCAGTACTTC.

V is TRBV10-3 and J is TRBJ1-4, with 7 bases fitting TRBD1. The germline V gene encodes CDR1 ENHRY and CDR2 SYGVKD. The CDR3 extends over 16 amino acids. J gave up 5 bases and V 10 bases, and 16 bases lay outside the gene matches. The CDR3 DNA reads TGTGCCACCAAGGAGGAAGTCAGGGGGGCAAATGAAAAACTGTTTTTT. Translating it yields CATKEEVRGANEKLFF.

This clone was seen a few times. The rearrangement uses TRBV19 and TRBJ2-5, with TRBD1 matching over 7 bases. Germline CDR1 is LNHDA and CDR2 is SQIVND (reference sequence). This CDR3 contains 17 residues. J was trimmed by 5 bases and V by 3 bases; bases with no gene match: 15. This chain's CDR3 is CASSMVRGGNVGETQYF. The CDR3 DNA reads TGTGCCAGTAGTATGGTGAGAGGGGGCAATGTCGGGGAGACCCAGTACTTC. Full variable domain (remainder filled in from reference TRBV19 and TRBJ2-5): DGGITQSPKYLFRKEGQNVTLSCEQNLNHDAMYWYRQDPGQGLRLIYYSQIVNDFQKGDIAEGYSVSREKKESFPLTVTSAQKNPTAFYLCASSMVRGGNVGETQYFGPGTRLLVL.

The chain recombines TRBV14 with TRBJ2-1; 7 nucleotides line up with TRBD1. CDR1 is SGHDN and CDR2 is FVKESK in the germline V gene. The CDR3 spans 16 residues. V shed 4 bases, J shed 5 bases, and the junction held 11 bases outside the gene matches. The DNA for the CDR3 is TGTGCCAGCAGCCGGGGGCCGGGCCAGGGGGACAATGAGCAGTTCTTC. It codes for CASSRGPGQGDNEQFF. The variable domain in full, completed from reference TRBV14 and TRBJ2-1, reads EAGVTQFPSHSVIEKGQTVTLRCDPISGHDNLYWYRRVMGKEIKFLLHFVKESKQDESGMPNNRFLAERTGGTYSTLKVQPAELEDSGVYFCASSRGPGQGDNEQFFGPGTRLTVL.

The chain uses TRBV19 and TRBJ2-2; 11 bases match TRBD1. With V trimmed by 11 bases and J by 8 bases, 7 bases remained unmatched. Germline loops: CDR1 LNHDA, CDR2 SQIVND (reference sequence). The CDR3 is 13 residues long. The CDR3 is CASMDRGHGELFF. CDR3 nucleotide sequence: TGTGCCTCCATGGACAGGGGGCATGGGGAGCTGTTTTTT.

The sample holds a few counts of this clone. V and J are TRBV29-1 and TRBJ2-7; 8 nucleotides match TRBD1. The CDR3 consists of 12 residues. V gave up 6 bases and J gave up 6 bases; unmatched junction bases: 7. Germline CDR1 reads SQVTM; CDR2 reads ANQGSEA. The CDR3: CSVGQVSREQYF. The CDR3 region has the DNA TGCAGCGTGGGACAGGTCTCTCGCGAGCAGTACTTC.

J is TRBJ1-5 and V is TRBV19; D may be TRBD1 (6 bases). CDR1 is LNHDA and CDR2 is SQIVND in the germline V gene (reference sequence). CDR3 length equals 13 residues. V was clipped by 5 bases and J by 6 bases, with 11 bases between them. The CDR3 loop reads CASSSGTSQPQHF. Written as DNA, the CDR3 is TGTGCCAGTAGTTCCGGGACAAGTCAGCCCCAGCATTTT.

This chain links TRBV6-6 with TRBJ1-2, with D maybe TRBD1 (5 bases). The CDR3 loop spans 15 amino acids. Trimming stripped 5 bases from V and 7 bases from J, with 20 bases between. The V gene's germline CDR1 is MNHNY and CDR2 SVGAGI (reference sequence). The CDR3 reads CASSQQGVGTGGYTF. Here the CDR3 DNA reads TGTGCCAGCAGTCAACAAGGGGTCGGCACTGGTGGCTACACCTTC.

The chain links TRBV2 to TRBJ2-7, with D perhaps TRBD2 (8 bases). The germline V gene encodes CDR1 SNHLY and CDR2 FYNNEI. CDR3 length: 13 amino acids. V lost 9 bases, J lost 4 bases, and 16 bases lay in between. This CDR3 is CARRGREAYEQYF. The CDR3 nucleotides read TGTGCCAGAAGGGGGCGGGAGGCATACGAGCAGTACTTC.

This clone was picked up a small number of times. At one boundary the junction diverges from the germline segment, which might be a read error. J is TRBJ2-3 and V is TRBV7-7; D is perhaps TRBD2 (6 bases). The CDR3 runs to 14 residues. Per the germline V gene, CDR1 is SSHAT and CDR2 is FNYEAQ (reference sequence). As DNA, the CDR3 is TGTGCTAGCAGCCCGATCTCGGAGGGGGATACGCAGTATTTT. Amino acid sequence: CASSPISEGDTQYF.

The rearrangement links TRBV6-1 to TRBJ1-2; 7 nucleotides agree with TRBD1. Germline V gene data show CDR1 as MNHNS and CDR2 as SASEGT. V shed 3 bases and J 4 bases; nucleotides not matched to a gene: 8. CDR3 length: 15 residues. The CDR3 nucleotides are TGTGCCAGCAGTGACCGGGGCAGGGGGGCCTATGGCTACACCTTC. Protein: CASSDRGRGAYGYTF.

In its sample, this clone was seen once. The chain joins TRBV18 to TRBJ2-3; the match to TRBD2 covers 10 bases. After removal of 1 base from V and 5 bases from J, the junction contained 9 bases not matched to a gene. CDR1 is KGHSH and CDR2 is LQKENI in the germline V gene. The CDR3 runs 17 residues. This CDR3 is CASSPLGASGSGDTQYF. The DNA of the CDR3 is TGTGCCAGCTCACCACTAGGAGCTAGCGGGAGTGGAGATACGCAGTATTTT.

V gene TRBV5-4 combines with J gene TRBJ1-2, with TRBD1 identical over 10 bases. CDR3 length: 14 amino acids. The germline CDR1 and CDR2 sequences are SGHNT and YYREEE (reference sequence). V trimming: 3 bases; J trimming: 5 bases; junction bases outside the gene matches: 4. The CDR3 is CASSSTGGLYGYTF. CDR3 coding DNA: TGTGCCAGCAGCTCGACAGGGGGCTTATATGGCTACACCTTC.

The chain uses TRBV20-1 and TRBJ2-7, with TRBD1 matching 8 bases. The V gene end was trimmed by 7 bases and the J gene end by 3 bases; junction bases not matched to a gene: 2. The CDR3 extends over 11 amino acids. CDR1 DFQATT and CDR2 SNEGSKA come from the germline V gene (reference sequence). The CDR3 DNA is TGCAGTGGTGGACAGGGCTACGAGCAGTACTTC. Translating gives CSGGQGYEQYF.

The CDR3 DNA reads as TGTGCCAGCAGCCCGAGCGGGGGGCGAGGTCAAGAGACCCAGTACTTC. Amino acid sequence: CASSPSGGRGQETQYF. The J gene is TRBJ2-5, the V gene TRBV5-4; 9 bases align to TRBD2. This CDR3 is built from 16 residues. Germline V CDR1 and CDR2: SGHNT, YYREEE (reference sequence). With V trimmed by 4 bases and J by 2 bases, 9 bases remained unmatched.

The genes are TRBV27 and TRBJ2-3; 8 positions match TRBD2. V was pared by 4 bases and J by 4 bases, with 13 bases of the junction left unmatched. The CDR3 is 17 residues long. Germline CDR1 reads MNHEY; CDR2 reads SMNVEV (reference sequence). CDR3 in DNA: TGTGCCAGCAGTTCCCACCTCGGACTAGCTGGTGCAGATACGCAGTATTTT. This gives the protein CASSSHLGLAGADTQYF.

The genes are TRBV6-1 and TRBJ2-1, with TRBD2 matching over 9 bases. Germline V gives CDR1 MNHNS, CDR2 SASEGT. V dropped 3 bases and J dropped 8; count of bases not matched to a gene: 11. The CDR3 consists of 16 residues. The CDR3 DNA follows: TGTGCCAGCAGTGACCCCTTGCGGGGGGGGTTTGATGAGCAGTTCTTC. Protein product: CASSDPLRGGFDEQFF.

This clone turned up a few times. The chain is built from TRBV13 and TRBJ1-4, with 7 bases aligning to TRBD1. Unmatched junction bases numbered 4, after V lost 5 bases and J lost 7 bases. CDR3 length: 13 residues. Germline CDR1 is PRHDT and CDR2 is FYEKMQ (reference sequence). In DNA form, the CDR3 reads TGTGCCAGCAGCATCAGGGGGAGTGAAAAACTGTTTTTT. Translating gives CASSIRGSEKLFF.

The table lists this clone with a count of one. The chain joins TRBV18 to TRBJ1-1; no clear D. The CDR3 length is 14 residues. V lost 6 bases, J lost 0 bases, and 11 bases lay in between. Germline assignment: CDR1 KGHSH and CDR2 LQKENI. CDR3 nucleotides: TGTGCCAGCTCCCACGGCGGCGTGAACACTGAAGCTTTCTTT. It codes for CASSHGGVNTEAFF.

This rearrangement joins TRBV5-1 to TRBJ2-1; 8 bases are a match to TRBD2. V was pared by 2 bases and J by 7 bases, with 8 bases of the junction left unmatched. The CDR3 sequence is 15 residues long. Germline values: CDR1 SGHRS, CDR2 YFSETQ. DNA for the CDR3: TGCGCCAGCAGCTTATCGGGAGGGCCATGGAATGAGCAGTTCTTC. Translated, it gives CASSLSGGPWNEQFF.

The V gene is TRBV11-2, the J gene TRBJ2-4, with TRBD2 identical over 7 bases. V lost 2 bases and J lost 3; bases outside the gene matches: 13. The CDR3 sequence is 18 residues long. CDR1 SGHAT and CDR2 FQNNGV come from the germline V gene. CDR3 coding DNA: TGTGCCAGCAGCTTAAGAGGGGCTAGCGGCACCTACAAAAACATTCAGTACTTC. This gives the protein CASSLRGASGTYKNIQYF. Variable domain in full (rest from reference TRBV11-2 and TRBJ2-4): EAGVAQSPRYKIIEKRQSVAFWCNPISGHATLYWYQQILGQGPKLLIQFQNNGVVDDSQLPKDRFSAERLKGVDSTLKIQPAKLEDSAVYLCASSLRGASGTYKNIQYFGAGTRLSVL.

The chain employs TRBV4-1 and TRBJ1-5, with D unclear. The ends were cut back, 1 base at V and 9 bases at J, with 10 bases in the middle. Germline V CDR1 and CDR2: MGHRA, YSYEKL. This CDR3 is 13 amino acids long. CDR3 DNA: TGCGCCAGCAGCCAAGCTTCCGACTGGCCCCAGCATTTT. It encodes CASSQASDWPQHF.

This clone was recorded a few times. The CDR3 here is CASSYMGQGVIEQFF. The CDR3, as DNA: TGTGCCAGCAGTTACATGGGACAGGGGGTAATTGAGCAGTTCTTC. The chain is built from TRBV6-6 and TRBJ2-1; 11 bases are a match to TRBD1. The ends lost 2 bases at V and 9 bases at J; junction bases unmatched: 6. Germline values: CDR1 MNHNY, CDR2 SVGAGI (reference sequence). This CDR3 has 15 amino acids.

This clone was observed a handful of times. V and J are TRBV23-1 and TRBJ2-6; TRBD2 is a possible D gene (5 bases). TRBV23-1 is an open reading frame, and its role is uncertain. V shed 11 bases and J shed 1 base, with 9 bases lying between them. There are 13 residues in the CDR3. DNA of the CDR3: TGCGCCTTCCGAGGGTCTGGGGCCAACGTCCTGACTTTC. Translated: CAFRGSGANVLTF.

This clone has more than one count but fewer than ten. Relative to the germline gene, one junction end is altered; a read error may explain this. The chain joins TRBV7-9 to TRBJ2-7, with TRBD2 matching 8 bases. The CDR3 is 13 residues long. Per the germline V gene, CDR1 is SEHNR and CDR2 is FQNEAQ (reference sequence). DNA of the CDR3: TGTTCCAGCAGCTTCAGCGGGAGTGGAGAGCAGTACTTC. Translation gives CSSSFSGSGEQYF.

The rearrangement uses TRBV7-2 and TRBJ2-1; 7 bases fit TRBD2. V was clipped by 3 bases and J by 8 bases; unmatched bases: 10. Germline V CDR1 and CDR2: SGHTA, FQGNSA. CDR3 size: 15 residues. The chain's CDR3 is CASSLIGTTLDEQFF. The CDR3 region has the DNA TGTGCCAGCAGCTTGATTGGGACTACCCTCGATGAGCAGTTCTTC. Complete variable domain (other parts from reference TRBV7-2 and TRBJ2-1): GAGVSQSPSNKVTEKGKDVELRCDPISGHTALYWYRQSLGQGLEFLIYFQGNSAPDKSGLPSDRFSAERTGGSVSTLTIQRTQQEDSAVYLCASSLIGTTLDEQFFGPGTRLTVL.

The chain is built from TRBV2 and TRBJ2-5; 7 nucleotides match TRBD1. The J call may be incorrect, as the DNA end agrees better with TRBJ2-7. The CDR3 has 15 amino acids. CDR1 SNHLY and CDR2 FYNNEI come from the germline V gene. The CDR3 DNA follows: TGTGCCAGCAGCGAATACAGGGGTTTTCGCTACGAGCAGTACTTC. Its translation: CASSEYRGFRYEQYF.

In DNA, the CDR3 is TGTGCCAGCAGTTTGGGGCGGGGGACTCCTTCTGGCTACACCTTC. Translated, it gives CASSLGRGTPSGYTF. V is TRBV27 and J is TRBJ1-2, with D perhaps matching TRBD1 (5 bases). The CDR3 extends over 15 amino acids. V was shortened by 3 bases and J by 7 bases, with 18 bases between the two germline ends. Germline V gene data show CDR1 as MNHEY and CDR2 as SMNVEV (reference sequence).